One and the same sample provided the 27 T cell receptor beta chains below, sequenced in a study of cytomegalovirus exposure and HLA in healthy donors. PCR was performed using 60 Vbeta and 13 Jbeta primers. Assay used: immunoSEQ multiplex PCR; TCRdb lists only in-frame clones, some missing. The sample records 150,000 to 200,000 clones, over 70% being singletons. Sample: PBMCs. These receptors originate from a woman aged 40 to 55 in good health and CMV-seropositive.

J is TRBJ2-1 and V is TRBV4-1, with unresolved D. The V end lost 4 bases, the J end lost 6 bases, and 10 bases lay between the germline ends. The CDR3 sequence is 13 residues long. Germline V gene data show CDR1 as MGHRA and CDR2 as YSYEKL. The chain's CDR3 is CASSLRLVNEQFF. CDR3 DNA: TGCGCCAGCAGCCTAAGACTCGTCAATGAGCAGTTCTTC.

The V call is TRBV5-4, the J call TRBJ1-1; TRBD1 matches at 7 bases. With V trimmed by 6 bases and J by 1 base, 6 bases remained unmatched. Germline CDR1 and CDR2: SGHNT and YYREEE (reference sequence). This CDR3 region has 14 residues. The CDR3 coding sequence is TGTGCCAGCACCATGACAGGGAGGAACACTGAAGCTTTCTTT. Its translation: CASTMTGRNTEAFF. The entire variable domain, with the rest obtained from reference TRBV5-4 and TRBJ1-1, is as follows: ETGVTQSPTHLIKTRGQQVTLRCSSQSGHNTVSWYQQALGQGPQFIFQYYREEENGRGNFPPRFSGLQFPNYSSELNVNALELDDSALYLCASTMTGRNTEAFFGQGTRLTVV.

This chain uses TRBV18 with TRBJ1-1; D is unresolved. Germline lookup yields CDR1 KGHSH and CDR2 LQKENI. The length of the CDR3 is 16 residues. Trimming removed 1 base at V and 1 base at J, with 13 bases between. For the CDR3, the DNA is TGTGCCAGCTCACCACGAGGCAGATCGGAGAACACTGAAGCTTTCTTT. It translates to CASSPRGRSENTEAFF.

The chain links TRBV18 to TRBJ1-6; no clear D. The germline V gene has CDR1 KGHSH and CDR2 LQKENI. Trimming stripped 3 bases from V and 8 bases from J, with 8 bases between. This CDR3 comprises 13 residues. The DNA of the CDR3 is TGTGCCAGCTCACCCCACGTAGATTCACCCCTCCACTTT. This encodes CASSPHVDSPLHF.

This chain connects TRBV4-1 to TRBJ1-1; 8 bases map to TRBD1. V lost 3 bases, J lost 7 bases, and 7 bases stayed unmatched. CDR1 MGHRA and CDR2 YSYEKL come from the germline V gene. The CDR3 consists of 14 residues. The CDR3 loop reads CASSQGDRGGEAFF. The CDR3 bases are TGCGCCAGCAGCCAGGGAGACAGGGGAGGTGAAGCTTTCTTT.

The chain joins TRBV7-2 to TRBJ1-2, with 7 bases that match TRBD1. Germline lookup yields CDR1 SGHTA and CDR2 FQGNSA. V lost 4 bases, J lost 3 bases, and 8 bases stayed unmatched. The length of the CDR3 is 15 residues. This CDR3 is CASSSGATGYYGYTF. The DNA of the CDR3 is TGTGCCAGCAGCTCCGGAGCGACAGGGTACTATGGCTACACCTTC.

CDR3 bases: TGTGCCAGTAGTTCATGGGGGACAGGGGGGAAGAACACTGAAGCTTTCTTT. Translating gives CASSSWGTGGKNTEAFF. This chain uses TRBV19 with TRBJ1-1; 11 bases align to TRBD1. From germline, CDR1 is LNHDA and CDR2 SQIVND (reference sequence). The CDR3 totals 17 residues. Trimming took 5 bases from V and 1 from J; bases not matched to a gene: 9.

This rearrangement joins TRBV14 to TRBJ2-1; 7 bases are a match to TRBD1. The CDR3 is made up of 14 amino acids. Germline V gene lookup returns CDR1 SGHDN and CDR2 FVKESK. V was pared by 10 bases and J by 10 bases, with 16 bases of the junction left unmatched. The CDR3, as DNA: TGTGCCACCCCCCGGGACAGACGGGACGGAGAGCAGTTCTTC. Translating it yields CATPRDRRDGEQFF.

CDR3 in amino acids: CASSPGAPGAGNTIYF. The CDR3 DNA follows: TGTGCCAGCAGCCCGGGTGCCCCGGGGGCTGGAAACACCATATATTTT. The gene calls are TRBV14 and TRBJ1-3; D possibly corresponds to TRBD1 (5 bases). CDR3 length: 16 amino acids. With 4 bases removed from V and 2 bases from J, the gap between germline ends came to 15 bases. The germline gives CDR1 SGHDN, CDR2 FVKESK.

CDR3 DNA: TGTGCCAGCAGTCCCCGTCCCGGGACAGGGTCCCCGAAGCAATATGGCTACACCTTC. Translated: CASSPRPGTGSPKQYGYTF. The chain employs TRBV27 and TRBJ1-2; 9 nucleotides agree with TRBD1. This CDR3 comprises 19 residues. In germline, CDR1 is MNHEY, CDR2 SMNVEV (reference sequence). The V segment lost 5 bases and the J segment 5 bases; nucleotides outside the gene matches: 21.

The rearrangement joins TRBV7-9 to TRBJ1-6, with D possibly TRBD1 on 6 matching bases. Germline values: CDR1 SEHNR, CDR2 FQNEAQ (reference sequence). The ends were cut back, 5 bases at V and 6 bases at J, with 14 bases in the middle. This CDR3 region has 15 residues. The CDR3 spells CASSRLARGNSPLHF. In DNA, the CDR3 is TGTGCCAGCAGCCGGCTAGCCAGGGGTAATTCACCCCTCCACTTT.

The chain employs TRBV5-1 and TRBJ1-1; the D gene is possibly TRBD1 (5 bases). Germline lookup yields CDR1 SGHRS and CDR2 YFSETQ. Trimming stripped 2 bases from V and 6 bases from J, with 11 bases between. The CDR3 consists of 13 residues. As DNA, the CDR3 is TGCGCCAGCAGCTTAATCAGGGCCGCTGAAGCTTTCTTT. Protein: CASSLIRAAEAFF.

The V and J genes are TRBV28 and TRBJ1-5, with D tentatively TRBD1 (6 bases). The length of the CDR3 is 15 residues. V was cut by 6 bases and J by 4 bases, with 16 bases left in between. Per the germline V gene, CDR1 is MDHEN and CDR2 is SYDVKM. The CDR3 protein is CASSPTGQPNQPQHF. The CDR3, as DNA: TGTGCCAGCAGCCCCACGGGACAACCTAATCAGCCCCAGCATTTT.

The V gene is TRBV15, the J gene TRBJ2-1, with D unclear. The CDR3 covers 13 residues. Germline V lookup: CDR1 LNHNV, CDR2 YYDKDF (reference sequence). The V and J ends lost 1 base and 4 bases respectively, with 5 bases between them. CDR3 bases: TGTGCCACCAGCAGAGTCGTTTACAATGAGCAGTTCTTC. It is translated as CATSRVVYNEQFF. Full variable domain (missing parts from reference TRBV15 and TRBJ2-1): DAMVIQNPRYQVTQFGKPVTLSCSQTLNHNVMYWYQQKSSQAPKLLFHYYDKDFNNEADTPDNFQSRRPNTSFCFLDIRSPGLGDTAMYLCATSRVVYNEQFFGPGTRLTVL.

The rearrangement links TRBV10-3 to TRBJ2-3; D remains unclear. Trimming removed 6 bases at V and 4 bases at J, with 5 bases between. The CDR3 has 11 amino acids. In germline, CDR1 is ENHRY, CDR2 SYGVKD. The CDR3 reads CAIRSSDTQYF. In DNA, the CDR3 is TGTGCCATCAGATCATCAGATACGCAGTATTTT.

The chain links TRBV5-1 to TRBJ2-5; D possibly corresponds to TRBD1 (5 bases). Germline CDR1 is SGHRS and CDR2 is YFSETQ. The CDR3 length is 15 residues. Trimming left V 2 bases short and J 0 bases short, with 11 bases between. DNA of the CDR3: TGCGCCAGCAGCTTTACAGCAGGGCACCAAGAGACCCAGTACTTC. Translation gives CASSFTAGHQETQYF.

This sequence joins TRBV7-8 and TRBJ1-6; 12 positions agree with TRBD1. Germline V CDR1 and CDR2: SGHVS, FQNEAQ. The junction had 9 bases not matched to a gene; V was cut back by 5 bases and J by 10 bases. CDR3 length: 16 residues. CDR3 amino acids: CASSPVTGQGASPLHF. In nucleotides, the CDR3 is TGTGCCAGCAGCCCGGTTACGGGACAGGGGGCCTCACCCCTCCACTTT.

CDR3 in DNA: TGCGCCAGCAGCTATCGCGCCCAGGGGGCGAACACTGAAGCTTTCTTT. This translates into CASSYRAQGANTEAFF. The chain is built from TRBV4-1 and TRBJ1-1; the match to TRBD1 covers 8 bases. The germline CDR1 and CDR2 sequences are MGHRA and YSYEKL. The CDR3 is 16 amino acids. The V segment lost 5 bases and the J segment 1 base; nucleotides outside the gene matches: 9.

V gene TRBV4-2 combines with J gene TRBJ1-1, with a tentative D call TRBD1 (6 bases). CDR1 LGHNA and CDR2 YNFKEQ come from the germline V gene. The V end lost 4 bases, the J end lost 12 bases, and 27 bases lay between the germline ends. This CDR3 has 16 amino acids. CDR3 loop: CASSPTWTEVGSTSFF. The CDR3, as DNA: TGTGCCAGCAGCCCAACATGGACAGAGGTGGGTTCTACGTCTTTCTTT.

This chain links TRBV2 with TRBJ2-7; tentatively, D is TRBD2 (6 bases). This CDR3 contains 13 residues. With 3 bases removed from V and 3 bases from J, the gap between germline ends came to 9 bases. From germline, CDR1 is SNHLY and CDR2 FYNNEI. CDR3 bases: TGTGCCAGCAGTGACTTGACTAGCTACGAGCAGTACTTC. Protein sequence: CASSDLTSYEQYF.

The J gene is TRBJ1-1, the V gene TRBV6-1; D unclear. Trimming took 8 bases from V and 4 from J, leaving 8 bases between them. CDR1 is MNHNS, CDR2 SASEGT, per germline. The CDR3 length is 11 residues. The CDR3 region has the DNA TGTGCCAGCCAGGTGGTCACTGAAGCTTTCTTT. Residues: CASQVVTEAFF.

The gene calls are TRBV7-2 and TRBJ1-1, with D perhaps TRBD1 (5 bases). This CDR3 region has 15 residues. V dropped 5 bases and J dropped 0 bases, with 13 bases sitting between them. CDR1 is SGHTA, CDR2 FQGNSA, per germline. CDR3 coding DNA: TGTGCCAGCAGCCTACAGGCTACCATGAACACTGAAGCTTTCTTT. It specifies CASSLQATMNTEAFF.

This chain uses TRBV30 with TRBJ2-5; 9 bases map to TRBD2. The germline V gene encodes CDR1 GTSNPN and CDR2 SVGIG (reference sequence). The CDR3 is 15 amino acids. J lost 5 bases, V lost 4 bases, and 11 bases had no gene match. In nucleotides, the CDR3 is TGTGCCTGGACCCCAGCGGGGGGTGTAGGGGAGACCCAGTACTTC. Amino acids: CAWTPAGGVGETQYF.

This clone came up once. The chain is built from TRBV15 and TRBJ2-3; D perhaps matches TRBD2 (5 bases). CDR1 is LNHNV, CDR2 YYDKDF, per germline (reference sequence). The V end was cut by 0 bases, the J end by 2 bases, with 6 bases between. This CDR3 contains 14 residues. CDR3 coding DNA: TGTGCCACCAGCAGAGACGGACTCACAGATACGCAGTATTTT. It translates to CATSRDGLTDTQYF.

This clone was counted once. The chain combines TRBV5-6 with TRBJ2-3; TRBD2 agrees at 7 bases. Looked up from germline, CDR1 is SGHDT and CDR2 is YYEEEE. CDR3 length: 15 residues. The ends lost 2 bases at V and 2 bases at J; junction bases unmatched: 5. The CDR3 region is CASSFGGGITDTQYF. As DNA, the CDR3 is TGTGCCAGCAGCTTTGGGGGGGGGATCACAGATACGCAGTATTTT.

The rearrangement uses TRBV7-9 and TRBJ2-3; TRBD1 matches 7 bases. CDR1 SEHNR and CDR2 FQNEAQ come from the germline V gene (reference sequence). V shed 1 base, J shed 5 bases, and the junction held 12 bases outside the gene matches. The CDR3 sequence is 17 residues long. Here the CDR3 DNA reads TGTGCCAGCAGCTTAGGTTTTGAGACAGGGCTAGGAGATACGCAGTATTTT. It yields the protein CASSLGFETGLGDTQYF.

The J gene is TRBJ1-1, the V gene TRBV19, with 8 bases lining up with TRBD1. CDR3 length: 15 residues. Germline-derived CDR1 and CDR2 are LNHDA and SQIVND (reference sequence). V was clipped by 0 bases and J by 4 bases; unmatched bases: 4. CDR3 protein: CASSIDEQGGTEAFF. The CDR3 DNA is TGTGCCAGTAGTATAGACGAACAGGGGGGCACTGAAGCTTTCTTT.